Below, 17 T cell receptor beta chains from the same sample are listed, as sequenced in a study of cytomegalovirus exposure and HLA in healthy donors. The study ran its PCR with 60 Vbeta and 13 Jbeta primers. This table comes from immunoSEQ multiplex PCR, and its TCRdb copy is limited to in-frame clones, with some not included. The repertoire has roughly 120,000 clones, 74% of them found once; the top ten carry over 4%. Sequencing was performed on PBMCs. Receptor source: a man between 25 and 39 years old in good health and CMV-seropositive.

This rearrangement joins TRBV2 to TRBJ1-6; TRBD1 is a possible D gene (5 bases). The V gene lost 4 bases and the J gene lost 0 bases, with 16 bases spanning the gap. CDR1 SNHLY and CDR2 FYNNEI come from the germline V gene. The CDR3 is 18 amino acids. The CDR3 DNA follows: TGTGCCAGCAGTGGCGACGGGAGGGACGGCTCCTATAATTCACCCCTCCACTTT. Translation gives CASSGDGRDGSYNSPLHF. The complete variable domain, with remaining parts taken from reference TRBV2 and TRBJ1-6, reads EPEVTQTPSHQVTQMGQEVILRCVPISNHLYFYWYRQILGQKVEFLVSFYNNEISEKSEIFDDQFSVERPDGSNFTLKIRSTKLEDSAMYFCASSGDGRDGSYNSPLHFGNGTRLTVT.

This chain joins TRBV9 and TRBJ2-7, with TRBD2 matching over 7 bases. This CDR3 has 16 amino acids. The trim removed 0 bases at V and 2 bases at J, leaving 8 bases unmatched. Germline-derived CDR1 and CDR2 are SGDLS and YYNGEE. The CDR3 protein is CASSVGGLAVPYEQYF. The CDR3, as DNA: TGTGCCAGCAGCGTAGGAGGGCTAGCGGTACCCTACGAGCAGTACTTC.

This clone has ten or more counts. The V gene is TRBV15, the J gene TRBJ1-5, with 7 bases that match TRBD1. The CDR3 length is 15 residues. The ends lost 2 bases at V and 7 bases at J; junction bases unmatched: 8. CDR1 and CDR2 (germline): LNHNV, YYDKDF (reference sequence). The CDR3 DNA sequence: TGTGCCACCAGCAGAAGCCGGGACAGTCGACAGCCCCAGCATTTT. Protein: CATSRSRDSRQPQHF.

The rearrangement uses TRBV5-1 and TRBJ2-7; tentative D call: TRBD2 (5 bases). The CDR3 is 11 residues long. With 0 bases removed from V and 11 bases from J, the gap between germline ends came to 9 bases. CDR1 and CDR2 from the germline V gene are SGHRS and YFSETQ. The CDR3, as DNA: TGCGCCAGCAGCTTGGAGGGAGAGAAGTACTTC. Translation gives CASSLEGEKYF.

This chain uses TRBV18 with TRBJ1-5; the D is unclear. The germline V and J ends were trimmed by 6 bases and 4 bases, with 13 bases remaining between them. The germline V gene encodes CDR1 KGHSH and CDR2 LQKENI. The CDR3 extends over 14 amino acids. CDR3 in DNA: TGTGCCAGCTCTCCCCGGGGAGGAAATCAGCCCCAGCATTTT. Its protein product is CASSPRGGNQPQHF.

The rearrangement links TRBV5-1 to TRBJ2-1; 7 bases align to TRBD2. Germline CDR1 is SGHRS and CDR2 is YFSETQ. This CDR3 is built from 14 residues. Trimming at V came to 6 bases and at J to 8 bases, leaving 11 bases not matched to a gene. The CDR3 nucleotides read TGCGCCAGCACTGAGGGGAGGGTGGTGGATGAGCAGTTCTTC. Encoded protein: CASTEGRVVDEQFF. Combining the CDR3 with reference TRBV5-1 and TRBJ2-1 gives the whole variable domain KAGVTQTPRYLIKTRGQQVTLSCSPISGHRSVSWYQQTPGQGLQFLFEYFSETQRNKGNFPGRFSGRQFSNSRSEMNVSTLELGDSALYLCASTEGRVVDEQFFGPGTRLTVL.

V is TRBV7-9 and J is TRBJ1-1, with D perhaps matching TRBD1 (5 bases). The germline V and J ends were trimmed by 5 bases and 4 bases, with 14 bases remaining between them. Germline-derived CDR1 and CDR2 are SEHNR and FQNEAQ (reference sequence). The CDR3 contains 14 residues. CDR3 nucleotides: TGTGCCAGCAGCCTGTCAGGGAAAGGCACTGAAGCTTTCTTT. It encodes CASSLSGKGTEAFF.

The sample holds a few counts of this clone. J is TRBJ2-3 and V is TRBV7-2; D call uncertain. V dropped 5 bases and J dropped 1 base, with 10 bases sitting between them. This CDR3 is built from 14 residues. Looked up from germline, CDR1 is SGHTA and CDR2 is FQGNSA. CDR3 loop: CASSPYSGTDTQYF. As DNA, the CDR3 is TGTGCCAGCAGCCCTTATTCCGGCACAGATACGCAGTATTTT.

CDR3 in DNA: TGTGCCAGCAACGAGGCTTATTCCTATGGCTACACCTTC. Translation gives CASNEAYSYGYTF. The chain joins TRBV11-1 to TRBJ1-2; D not resolved. Per germline, CDR1 SGHAT and CDR2 FQDESV (reference sequence). The CDR3 covers 13 residues. The ends were cut back, 7 bases at V and 4 bases at J, with 13 bases in the middle.

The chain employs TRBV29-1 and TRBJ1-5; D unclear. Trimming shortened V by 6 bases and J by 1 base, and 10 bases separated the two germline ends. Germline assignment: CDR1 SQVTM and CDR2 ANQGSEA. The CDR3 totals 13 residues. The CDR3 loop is CSVTPESNQPQHF. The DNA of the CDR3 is TGCAGCGTGACCCCGGAGAGCAATCAGCCCCAGCATTTT.

The CDR3 DNA reads as TGTGCCAGCAGTTCCGTTTTCAAGAGCTCTAGCACAGATACGCAGTATTTT. Residues: CASSSVFKSSSTDTQYF. The chain combines TRBV27 with TRBJ2-3, with unresolved D. Trimming shortened V by 4 bases and J by 0 bases, and 17 bases separated the two germline ends. Per germline, CDR1 MNHEY and CDR2 SMNVEV (reference sequence). The CDR3 length is 17 residues.

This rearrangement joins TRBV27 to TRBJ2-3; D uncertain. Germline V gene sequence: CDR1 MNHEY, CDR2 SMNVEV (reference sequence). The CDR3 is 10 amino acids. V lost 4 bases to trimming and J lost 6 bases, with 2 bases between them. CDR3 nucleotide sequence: TGTGCCAGCAGTTCGGATACGCAGTATTTT. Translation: CASSSDTQYF.

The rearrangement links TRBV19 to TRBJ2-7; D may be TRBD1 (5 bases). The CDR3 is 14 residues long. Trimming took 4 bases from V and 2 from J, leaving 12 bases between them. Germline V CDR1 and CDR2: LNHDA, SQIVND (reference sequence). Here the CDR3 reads CASSRAGSTYEQYF. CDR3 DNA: TGTGCCAGTAGTAGGGCAGGGTCGACCTACGAGCAGTACTTC.

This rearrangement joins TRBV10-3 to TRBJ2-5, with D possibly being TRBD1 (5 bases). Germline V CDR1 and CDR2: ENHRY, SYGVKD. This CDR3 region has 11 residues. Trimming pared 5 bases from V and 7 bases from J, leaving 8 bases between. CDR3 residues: CAISSQGTQYF. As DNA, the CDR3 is TGTGCCATCAGTTCCCAGGGGACCCAGTACTTC.

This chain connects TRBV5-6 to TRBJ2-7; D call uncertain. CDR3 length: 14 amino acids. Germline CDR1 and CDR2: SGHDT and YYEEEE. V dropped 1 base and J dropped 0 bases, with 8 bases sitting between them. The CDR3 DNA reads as TGTGCCAGCAGCTTGCCGACAAACTCCTACGAGCAGTACTTC. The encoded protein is CASSLPTNSYEQYF.

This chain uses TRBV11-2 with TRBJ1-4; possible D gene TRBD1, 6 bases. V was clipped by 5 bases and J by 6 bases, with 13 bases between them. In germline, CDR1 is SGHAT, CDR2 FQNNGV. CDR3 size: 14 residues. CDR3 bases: TGTGCCAGCAGCCTTACAGGGTACGATGAAAAACTGTTTTTT. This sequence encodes CASSLTGYDEKLFF.

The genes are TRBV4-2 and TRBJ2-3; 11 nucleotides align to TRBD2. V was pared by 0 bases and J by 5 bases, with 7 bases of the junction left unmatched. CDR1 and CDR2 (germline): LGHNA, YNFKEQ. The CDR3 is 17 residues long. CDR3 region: CASSQDLTSGGEDTQYF. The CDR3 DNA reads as TGTGCCAGCAGCCAAGATCTAACTAGCGGGGGCGAAGATACGCAGTATTTT.